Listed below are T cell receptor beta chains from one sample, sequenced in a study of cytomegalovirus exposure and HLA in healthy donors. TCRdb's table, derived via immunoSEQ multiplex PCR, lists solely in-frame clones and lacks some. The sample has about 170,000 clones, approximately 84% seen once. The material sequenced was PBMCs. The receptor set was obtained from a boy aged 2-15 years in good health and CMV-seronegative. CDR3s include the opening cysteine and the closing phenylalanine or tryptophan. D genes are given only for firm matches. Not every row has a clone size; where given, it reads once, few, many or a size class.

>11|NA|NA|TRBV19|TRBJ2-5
TGTGCCAGCGCCGGGGGAGAGACCCAGTACTTC
CASAGGETQYF
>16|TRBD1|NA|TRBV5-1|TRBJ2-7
TGCGCCAGCAGCTGGGGCGGGACAGGGAGCTCCTACGAGCAGTACTTC
CASSWGGTGSSYEQYF
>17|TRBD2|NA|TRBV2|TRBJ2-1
TGTGCCAGCAGCGCAATACCGGGACTAGCGGGACACAATGAGCAGTTCTTC
CASSAIPGLAGHNEQFF
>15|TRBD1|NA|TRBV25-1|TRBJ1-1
TGTGCCAGCAGTGAACCCAACAGGGGGAACACTGAAGCTTTCTTT
CASSEPNRGNTEAFF
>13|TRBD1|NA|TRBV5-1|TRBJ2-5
TGCGCCAGCAGCTTGGGCAGGGGGGAGACCCAGTACTTC
CASSLGRGETQYF
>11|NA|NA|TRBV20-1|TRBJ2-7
TGCAGTGCTCCAGCGGACTACGAGCAGTACTTC
CSAPADYEQYF
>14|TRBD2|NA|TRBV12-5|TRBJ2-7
TGTGCTAGTGGTTTGGGACTAGCGTCTTACGAGCAGTACTTC
CASGLGLASYEQYF
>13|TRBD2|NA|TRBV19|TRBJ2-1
TGTGCCAGTAGTGGGAGAGGGAGGGTAGAGCAGTTCTTC
CASSGRGRVEQFF
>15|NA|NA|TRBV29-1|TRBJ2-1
TGCAGCGTTGAAAGTGTGGACAGCCCCTACAATGAGCAGTTCTTC
CSVESVDSPYNEQFF
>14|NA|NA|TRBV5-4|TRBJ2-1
TGTGCCAGCAGCTTGGTCTCGGGAAACAATGAGCAGTTCTTC
CASSLVSGNNEQFF
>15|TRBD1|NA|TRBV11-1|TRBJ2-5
TGTGCCAGCAGCTTTGAGGGGGCCGTACAAGAGACCCAGTACTTC
CASSFEGAVQETQYF
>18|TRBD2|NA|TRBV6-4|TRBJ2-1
TGTGCCAGCAGTGACTCCTTCCGACTAGCGGGAGGGTCAAGGAAGCAGTTCTTC
CASSDSFRLAGGSRKQFF
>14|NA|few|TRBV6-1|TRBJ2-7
TGTGCCAGCAGTGAAGACGGACAGAACTACGAGCAGTACTTC
CASSEDGQNYEQYF
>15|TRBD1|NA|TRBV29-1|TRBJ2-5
TGCAGCGTTGTTGCAGGCGACAGGGAACAAGAGACCCAGTACTTC
CSVVAGDREQETQYF
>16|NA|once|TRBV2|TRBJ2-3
TGTGCCAGCAGTGCGGAGAGGGGGGGCGCGGTAGATACGCAGTATTTT
CASSAERGGAVDTQYF
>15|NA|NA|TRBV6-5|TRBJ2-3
TGTGCCAGCACGCTTAGTCACGAGAGCACAGATACGCAGTATTTT
CASTLSHESTDTQYF
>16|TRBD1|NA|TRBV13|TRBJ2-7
TGTGCCAGCAGCTTAGCCCGGACAGGGACGGTCTACGAGCAGTACTTC
CASSLARTGTVYEQYF
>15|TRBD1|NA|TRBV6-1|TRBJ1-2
TGTGCCAGCAGTGAACTGCTCAGGGGGGACTATGGCTACACCTTC
CASSELLRGDYGYTF
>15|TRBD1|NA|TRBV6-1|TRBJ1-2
TGTGCCAGCAGTGATCGGAAGACAGGGTTCTATGGCTACACCTTC
CASSDRKTGFYGYTF
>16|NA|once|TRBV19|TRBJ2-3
TGTGCCAGTAGTATAGGGGACGGGAGTCACACAGATACGCAGTATTTT
CASSIGDGSHTDTQYF
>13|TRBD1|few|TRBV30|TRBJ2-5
TGTGCCTGGGAGGGACAGGGGATAGGGACCCAGTACTTC
CAWEGQGIGTQYF
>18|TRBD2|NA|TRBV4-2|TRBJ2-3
TGTGCCAGCAGCCAAGGGATAGCGGGGGGAACTAGCACAGATACGCAGTATTTT
CASSQGIAGGTSTDTQYF
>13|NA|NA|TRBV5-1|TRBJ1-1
TGCGCCAGCAGCTTGGAAAGGGGCACTGAAGCTTTCTTT
CASSLERGTEAFF
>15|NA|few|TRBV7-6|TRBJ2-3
TGTGCCAGCAGCTTAAGTCCGGGAAGCACAGATACGCAGTATTTT
CASSLSPGSTDTQYF
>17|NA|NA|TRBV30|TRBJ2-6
TGTGCCTGGAGAGCATCCCCCCACCTCTCTGGGGCCAACGTCCTGACTTTC
CAWRASPHLSGANVLTF
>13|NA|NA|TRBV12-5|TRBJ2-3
TGTGCTAGTACAACCTTTAGCACAGATACGCAGTATTTT
CASTTFSTDTQYF
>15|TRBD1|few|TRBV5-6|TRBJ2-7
TGTGCCAGCAGCTTAGGACAGGGCGCCGGGTACGAGCAGTACTTC
CASSLGQGAGYEQYF
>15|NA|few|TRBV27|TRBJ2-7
TGTGCCAGCAAAATTAGCGGCTATGGGACCTACGAGCAGTACTTC
CASKISGYGTYEQYF
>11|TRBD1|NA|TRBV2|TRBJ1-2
TGTGCCAGCGGATCGGACAGGGAAGATACCTTC
CASGSDREDTF
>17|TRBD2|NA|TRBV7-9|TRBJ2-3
TGTGCCAGCAGTCCTCCCGGGGCGGGGGATAGCACAGATACGCAGTATTTT
CASSPPGAGDSTDTQYF
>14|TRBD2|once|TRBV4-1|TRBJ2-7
TGCGCCAGCAGCCACATCGGGAGGGGGTACGAGCAGTACTTC
CASSHIGRGYEQYF
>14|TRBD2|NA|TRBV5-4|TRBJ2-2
TGTGCCAGCAGAGGCGGGAGGGGCGCCGGGGAGCTGTTTTTT
CASRGGRGAGELFF
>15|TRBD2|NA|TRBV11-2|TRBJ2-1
TGTGCCAGCAGCTTTTACGGGAGGGCCTACAATGAGCAGTTCTTC
CASSFYGRAYNEQFF
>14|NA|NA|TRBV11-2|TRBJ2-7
TGTGCCAGCAGCCCCCCAGCGAGGGAATACGAGCAGTACTTC
CASSPPAREYEQYF
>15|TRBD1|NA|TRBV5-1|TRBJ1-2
TGCGCCAGCAGCCCTAGGACAGGAGCTAACTATGGCTACACCTTC
CASSPRTGANYGYTF
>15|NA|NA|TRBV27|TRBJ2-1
TGTGCCAGCAGCCTTAGCATGAACCCCTACAATGAGCAGTTCTTC
CASSLSMNPYNEQFF
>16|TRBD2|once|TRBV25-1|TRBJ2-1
TGTGCCAGCAGTGACCTCCTTCTAGCGGGGAAGGACCGGCAGTTCTTC
CASSDLLLAGKDRQFF
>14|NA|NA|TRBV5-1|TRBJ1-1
TGCGCCAGCAGCTTGGCCAGTGGAGGCACTGAAGCTTTCTTT
CASSLASGGTEAFF
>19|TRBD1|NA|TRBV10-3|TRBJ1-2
TGTGCCATCACCACATCGGCCCCAGGACAGGGAGAAGTTTACTATGGCTACACCTTC
CAITTSAPGQGEVYYGYTF
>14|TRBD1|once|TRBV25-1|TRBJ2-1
TGTGCCAGCAGTGAAGGACAGGGCTACAATGAGCAGTTCTTC
CASSEGQGYNEQFF
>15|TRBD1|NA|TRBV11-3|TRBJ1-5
TGTGCCAGCAGCCTGGACAGGGGGGGCAATCAGCCCCAGCATTTT
CASSLDRGGNQPQHF
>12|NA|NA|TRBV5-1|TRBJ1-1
TGCGCCAGCAGAGAAGGAGGTACTGAAGCTTTCTTT
CASREGGTEAFF
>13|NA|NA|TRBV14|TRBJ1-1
TGTGCCAGCAGCCAAGGACAGTCCACTGAAGCTTTCTTT
CASSQGQSTEAFF
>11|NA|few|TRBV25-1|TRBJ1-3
TGTGCCAGCGCCTACTTAAACACCATATATTTT
CASAYLNTIYF
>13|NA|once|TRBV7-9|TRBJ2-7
TGTGCCAGCGCGTCCACGGAGAACTACGAGCAGTACTTC
CASASTENYEQYF
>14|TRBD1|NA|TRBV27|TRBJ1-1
TGTGCCAGCAGTTTAACAACCCGGGACAGGGAAGCTTTCTTT
CASSLTTRDREAFF
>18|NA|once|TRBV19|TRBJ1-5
TGTGCCAGTAGTATAGGATCCCGGGGAGGGAAAAGCAATCAGCCCCAGCATTTT
CASSIGSRGGKSNQPQHF
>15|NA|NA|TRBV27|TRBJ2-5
TGTGCCAGCAGTTTAAGACAGGACTACCAAGAGACCCAGTACTTC
CASSLRQDYQETQYF
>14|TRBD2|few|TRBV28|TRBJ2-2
TGTGCCAGCTCAGCGGGAGGGGGCACCGGGGAGCTGTTTTTT
CASSAGGGTGELFF
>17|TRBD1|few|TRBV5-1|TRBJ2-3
TGCGCCAGCAGCTTGGGGGGGACAGGGAGTGCGACAGATACGCAGTATTTT
CASSLGGTGSATDTQYF
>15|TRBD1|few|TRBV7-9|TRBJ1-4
TGTGCCAGCAGCCCCCGGGACAGACTTAGTGAAAAACTGTTTTTT
CASSPRDRLSEKLFF
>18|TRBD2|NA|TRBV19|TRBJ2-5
TGTGCCAGTAGTCCCTATAAGGGGGGACTAGCGGTAAAAGAGACCCAGTACTTC
CASSPYKGGLAVKETQYF
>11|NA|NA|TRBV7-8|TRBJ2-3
TGTGCCAGCACCAACACGGATACGCAGTATTTT
CASTNTDTQYF
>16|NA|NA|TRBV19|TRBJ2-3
TGTGCCAGTAGTATAGATCGGGGATTTGGCACAGATACGCAGTATTTT
CASSIDRGFGTDTQYF
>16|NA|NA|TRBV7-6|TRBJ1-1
TGTGCCAGCAGCTTCACACCCGGGGGGCAAGGCACTGAAGCTTTCTTT
CASSFTPGGQGTEAFF
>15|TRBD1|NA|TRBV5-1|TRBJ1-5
TGCGCCAGCAGCTTGGAGGGACAGGATAATCAGCCCCAGCATTTT
CASSLEGQDNQPQHF
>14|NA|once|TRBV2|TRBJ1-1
TGTGCCAGCATCGAAGGGGGAACGAACACTGAAGCTTTCTTT
CASIEGGTNTEAFF
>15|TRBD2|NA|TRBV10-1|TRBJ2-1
TGCGCCAGCAGTGAAGGGGGGACTAGCGGGAATAAGCAGTTCTTC
CASSEGGTSGNKQFF
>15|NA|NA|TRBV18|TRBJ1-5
TGTGCCAGCTCACCATTTCAGGGGCCAGGTCAGCCCCAGCATTTT
CASSPFQGPGQPQHF